This TCR beta chain was sequenced during a study of regulatory T cells in long-lasting Graves disease. Construction of TCR beta libraries relied on iRepertoire HTBI primers and on Arm-PCR targeting CDR3 regions. TCRdb redid the calling of the multiplex PCR reads with MiXCR, one entry per CDR3 protein. The table shows around 230,000 distinct CDR3 sequences, with approximately 16% occurring only once. Noted time point: newly diagnosed GD, antithyroid drugs for less than 3 months. The TCR library used RNA extracted from PBMCs. An endocrinology unit in Xi'an, China, supplied the patients. The receptor was derived from a female donor with Graves disease. The sequencing here drew on peripheral blood mononuclear cells (PBMCs), taken at new diagnosis, from a patient treated with antithyroid drugs.

CDR3 sequence reads: CASRYPGQGADTQYF. DNA of the CDR3: TGTGCCAGTAGATACCCGGGACAGGGTGCAGATACGCAGTATTTT. The chain joins TRBV19 to TRBJ2-3, with 9 bases identical to TRBD1. The CDR3 runs to 15 residues. V lost 6 bases and J lost 4; bases outside the gene matches: 8. Germline V gives CDR1 LNHDA, CDR2 SQIVND (reference sequence).